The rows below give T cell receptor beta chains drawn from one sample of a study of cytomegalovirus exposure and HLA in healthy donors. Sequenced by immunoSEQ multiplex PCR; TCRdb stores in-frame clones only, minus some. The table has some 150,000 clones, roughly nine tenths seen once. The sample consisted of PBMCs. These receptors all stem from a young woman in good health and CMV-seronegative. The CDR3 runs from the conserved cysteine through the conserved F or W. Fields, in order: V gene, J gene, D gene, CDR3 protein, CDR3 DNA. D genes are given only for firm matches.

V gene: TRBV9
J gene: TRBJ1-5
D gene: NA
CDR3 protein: CASSVGAQGGQPQHF
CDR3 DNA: TGTGCCAGCAGCGTAGGAGCCCAGGGCGGTCAGCCCCAGCATTTT

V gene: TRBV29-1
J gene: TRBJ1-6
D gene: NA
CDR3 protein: CSVVGPISRSPLHF
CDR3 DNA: TGCAGCGTTGTGGGCCCCATAAGTAGGTCACCCCTCCACTTT

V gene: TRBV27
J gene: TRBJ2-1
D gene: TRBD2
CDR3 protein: CASSFRGRSSGINEQFF
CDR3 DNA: TGTGCCAGCAGTTTCCGGGGTAGGTCTAGCGGGATTAATGAGCAGTTCTTC

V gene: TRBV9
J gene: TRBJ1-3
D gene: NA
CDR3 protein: CASSDQAGRDTIYF
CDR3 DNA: TGTGCCAGCAGCGATCAGGCGGGTAGAGACACCATATATTTT

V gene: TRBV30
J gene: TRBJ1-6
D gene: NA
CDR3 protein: CAWSFGRANSPLHF
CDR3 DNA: TGTGCCTGGTCATTCGGGAGAGCTAATTCACCCCTCCACTTT

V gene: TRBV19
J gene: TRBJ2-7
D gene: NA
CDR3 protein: CASSIMLGVGTYEQYF
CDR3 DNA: TGTGCCAGTAGTATTATGTTGGGAGTAGGGACCTACGAGCAGTACTTC

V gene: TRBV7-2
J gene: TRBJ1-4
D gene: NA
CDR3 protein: CASSLRGFEEKLFF
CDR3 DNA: TGTGCCAGCAGCCTAAGGGGATTTGAGGAAAAACTGTTTTTT

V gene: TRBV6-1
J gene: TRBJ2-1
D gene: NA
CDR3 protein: CASGQYSYNEQFF
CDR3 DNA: TGTGCCAGCGGACAGTACTCCTACAATGAGCAGTTCTTC

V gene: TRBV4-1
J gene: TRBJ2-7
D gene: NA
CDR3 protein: CASSRGGGAYEQYF
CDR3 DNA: TGCGCCAGCAGCAGGGGCGGCGGGGCCTACGAGCAGTACTTC

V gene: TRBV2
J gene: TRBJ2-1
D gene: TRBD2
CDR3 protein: CASSEGIAGIVDEQFF
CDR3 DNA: TGTGCCAGCAGTGAGGGGATAGCGGGAATAGTGGATGAGCAGTTCTTC

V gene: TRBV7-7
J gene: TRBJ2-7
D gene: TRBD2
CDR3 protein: CASSSHLAGGKVGEQYF
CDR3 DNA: TGTGCCAGCAGCTCCCATCTAGCGGGAGGGAAAGTAGGCGAGCAGTACTTC

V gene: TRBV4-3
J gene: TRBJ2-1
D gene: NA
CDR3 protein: CASSQVFGLYNEQFF
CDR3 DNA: TGCGCCAGCAGCCAAGTGTTCGGGTTATACAATGAGCAGTTCTTC

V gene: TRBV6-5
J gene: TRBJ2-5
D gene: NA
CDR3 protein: CASSPNILLYF
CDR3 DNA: TGTGCCAGCAGTCCAAACATATTATTGTACTTC

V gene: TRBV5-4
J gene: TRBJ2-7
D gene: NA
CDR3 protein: CASSFEAAGPYEQYF
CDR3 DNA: TGTGCCAGCAGCTTTGAAGCGGCGGGTCCCTACGAGCAGTACTTC

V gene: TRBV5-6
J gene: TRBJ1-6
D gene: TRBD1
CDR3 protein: CASSLGTGGNSPLHF
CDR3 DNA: TGTGCCAGCAGCTTGGGAACAGGGGGTAATTCACCCCTCCACTTT

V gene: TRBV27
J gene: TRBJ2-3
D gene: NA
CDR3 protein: CASSPERLYTDTQYF
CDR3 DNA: TGTGCCAGCTCGCCCGAGCGTCTATACACAGATACGCAGTATTTT

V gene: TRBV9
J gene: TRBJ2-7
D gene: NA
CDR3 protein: CASSASDVRHEQYF
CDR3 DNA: TGTGCCAGCAGCGCCAGCGACGTGCGTCACGAGCAGTACTTC

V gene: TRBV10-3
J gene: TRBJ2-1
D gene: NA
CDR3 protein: CASSGTNLGYEQFF
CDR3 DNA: TGTGCCTCCTCCGGGACAAATTTAGGGTATGAGCAGTTCTTC